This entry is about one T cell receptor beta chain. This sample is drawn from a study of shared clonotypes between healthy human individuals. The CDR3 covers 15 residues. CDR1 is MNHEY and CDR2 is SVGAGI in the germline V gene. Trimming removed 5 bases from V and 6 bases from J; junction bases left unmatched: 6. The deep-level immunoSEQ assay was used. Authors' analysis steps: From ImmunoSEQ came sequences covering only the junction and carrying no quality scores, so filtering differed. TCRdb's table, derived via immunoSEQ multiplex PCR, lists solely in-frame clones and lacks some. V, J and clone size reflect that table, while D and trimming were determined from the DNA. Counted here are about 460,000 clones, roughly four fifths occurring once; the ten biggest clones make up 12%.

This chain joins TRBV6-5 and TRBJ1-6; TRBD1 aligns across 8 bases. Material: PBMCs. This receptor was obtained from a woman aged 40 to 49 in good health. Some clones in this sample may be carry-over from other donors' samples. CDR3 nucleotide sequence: TGTGCCAGCAGTAACAGGGGGACGGCTAATTCACCCCTCCACTTT. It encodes CASSNRGTANSPLHF.